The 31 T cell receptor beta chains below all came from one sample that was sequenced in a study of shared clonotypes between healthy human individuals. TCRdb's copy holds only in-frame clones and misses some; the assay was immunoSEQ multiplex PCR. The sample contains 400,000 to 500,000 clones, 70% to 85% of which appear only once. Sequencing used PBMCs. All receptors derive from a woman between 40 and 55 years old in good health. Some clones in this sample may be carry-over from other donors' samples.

CDR3 DNA sequence: TGTGCCTGGTCAGGAGTCAATGAGCAGTTCTTC. This gives the protein CAWSGVNEQFF. This chain uses TRBV30 with TRBJ2-1; D is unresolved. V shed 5 bases and J shed 6 bases, with 8 bases lying between them. CDR1 is GTSNPN and CDR2 is SVGIG in the germline V gene (reference sequence). This CDR3 contains 11 residues.

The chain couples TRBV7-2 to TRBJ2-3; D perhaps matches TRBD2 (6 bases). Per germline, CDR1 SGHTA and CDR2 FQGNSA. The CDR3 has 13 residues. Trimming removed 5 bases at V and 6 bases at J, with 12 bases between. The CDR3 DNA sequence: TGTGCCAGCAGCCGACTAGTCAGGGATACGCAGTATTTT. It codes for CASSRLVRDTQYF.

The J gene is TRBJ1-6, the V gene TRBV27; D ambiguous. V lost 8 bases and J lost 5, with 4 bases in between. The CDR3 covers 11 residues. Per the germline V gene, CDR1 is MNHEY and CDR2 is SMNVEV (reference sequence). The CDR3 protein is CASGHNSPLHF. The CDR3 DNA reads TGTGCCAGCGGCCATAATTCACCCCTCCACTTT.

Here the CDR3 DNA reads TGCAGTGCTAGAGTGGGGCCCGAGCAGTACTTC. This encodes CSARVGPEQYF. The chain uses TRBV20-1 and TRBJ2-7; weak D call: TRBD1 (5 bases). This CDR3 has 11 residues. Germline CDR1 and CDR2: DFQATT and SNEGSKA (reference sequence). V lost 1 base, J lost 6 bases, and 7 bases lay in between.

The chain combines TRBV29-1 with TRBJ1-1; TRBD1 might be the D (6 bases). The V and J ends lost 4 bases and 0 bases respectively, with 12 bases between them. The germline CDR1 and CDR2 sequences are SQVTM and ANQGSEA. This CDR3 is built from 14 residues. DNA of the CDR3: TGCAGCGTTGTGAGGGGGGGCGTGAACACTGAAGCTTTCTTT. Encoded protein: CSVVRGGVNTEAFF.

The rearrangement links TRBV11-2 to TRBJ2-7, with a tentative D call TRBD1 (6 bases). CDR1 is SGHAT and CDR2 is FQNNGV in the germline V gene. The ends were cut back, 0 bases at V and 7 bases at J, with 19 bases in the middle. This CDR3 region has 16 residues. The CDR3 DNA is TGTGCCAGCAGCTTAGATCCACAGACAGGCCTCAGGGAGCAGTACTTC. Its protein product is CASSLDPQTGLREQYF. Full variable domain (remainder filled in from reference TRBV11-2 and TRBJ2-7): EAGVAQSPRYKIIEKRQSVAFWCNPISGHATLYWYQQILGQGPKLLIQFQNNGVVDDSQLPKDRFSAERLKGVDSTLKIQPAKLEDSAVYLCASSLDPQTGLREQYFGPGTRLTVT.

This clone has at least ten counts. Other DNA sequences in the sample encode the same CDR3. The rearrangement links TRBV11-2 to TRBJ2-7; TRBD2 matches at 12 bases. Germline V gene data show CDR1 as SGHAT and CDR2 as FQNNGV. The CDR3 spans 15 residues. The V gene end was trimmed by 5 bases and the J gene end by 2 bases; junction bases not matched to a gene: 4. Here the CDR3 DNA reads TGTGCCAGCAGCCCACTAGCGGGAGGTCCCTACGAGCAGTACTTC. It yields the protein CASSPLAGGPYEQYF.

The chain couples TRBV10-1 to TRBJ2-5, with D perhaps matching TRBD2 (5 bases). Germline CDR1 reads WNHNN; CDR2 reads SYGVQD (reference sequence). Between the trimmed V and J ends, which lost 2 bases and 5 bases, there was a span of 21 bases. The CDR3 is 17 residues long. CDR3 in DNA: TGCGCCAGCAGTGAGAAGGTTTTGAGGGAGAGAGAGGAGACCCAGTACTTC. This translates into CASSEKVLREREETQYF.

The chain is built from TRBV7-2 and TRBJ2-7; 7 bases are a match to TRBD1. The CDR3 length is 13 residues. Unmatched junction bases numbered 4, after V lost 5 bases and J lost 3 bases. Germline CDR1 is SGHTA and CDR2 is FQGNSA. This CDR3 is CASSHRTGYEQYF. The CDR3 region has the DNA TGTGCCAGCAGCCACCGGACAGGCTACGAGCAGTACTTC. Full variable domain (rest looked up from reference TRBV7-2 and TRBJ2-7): GAGVSQSPSNKVTEKGKDVELRCDPISGHTALYWYRQSLGQGLEFLIYFQGNSAPDKSGLPSDRFSAERTGGSVSTLTIQRTQQEDSAVYLCASSHRTGYEQYFGPGTRLTVT.

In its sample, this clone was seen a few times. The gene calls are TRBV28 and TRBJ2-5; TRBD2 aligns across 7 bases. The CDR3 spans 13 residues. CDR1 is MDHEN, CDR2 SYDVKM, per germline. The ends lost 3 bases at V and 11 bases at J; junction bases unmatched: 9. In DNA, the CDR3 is TGTGCCAGCAGTTTTGAATCGGGGGGTGAGCAGTACTTC. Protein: CASSFESGGEQYF.

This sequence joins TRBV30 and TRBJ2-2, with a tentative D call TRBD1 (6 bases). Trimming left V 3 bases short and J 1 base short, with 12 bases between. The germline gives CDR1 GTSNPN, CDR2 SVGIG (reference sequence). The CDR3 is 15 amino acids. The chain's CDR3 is CAWSLGTQNTGELFF. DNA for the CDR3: TGTGCCTGGAGCCTCGGGACACAGAACACCGGGGAGCTGTTTTTT.

CDR3 sequence (DNA): TGTGCCAGCAGCTTAATGGGACAAAGCCAAGAGACCCAGTACTTC. Translation: CASSLMGQSQETQYF. The chain has TRBV7-2 and TRBJ2-5; D may be TRBD1 (6 bases). The CDR3 extends over 15 amino acids. The V end was cut by 2 bases, the J end by 1 base, with 11 bases between. Germline V lookup: CDR1 SGHTA, CDR2 FQGNSA.

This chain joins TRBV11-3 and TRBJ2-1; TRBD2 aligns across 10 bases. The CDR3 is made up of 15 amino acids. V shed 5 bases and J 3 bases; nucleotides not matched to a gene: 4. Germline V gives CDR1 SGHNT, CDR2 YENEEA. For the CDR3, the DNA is TGTGCCAGCAGCGCGGGACTAGCGAGCTACAATGAGCAGTTCTTC. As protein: CASSAGLASYNEQFF.

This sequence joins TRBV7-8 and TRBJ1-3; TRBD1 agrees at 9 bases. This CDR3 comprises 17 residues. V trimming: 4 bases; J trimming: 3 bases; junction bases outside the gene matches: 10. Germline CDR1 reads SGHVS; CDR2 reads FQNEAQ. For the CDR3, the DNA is TGTGCCAGCAGCTCAACAGAGACAGGGGGTTATGGAAACACCATATATTTT. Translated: CASSSTETGGYGNTIYF.

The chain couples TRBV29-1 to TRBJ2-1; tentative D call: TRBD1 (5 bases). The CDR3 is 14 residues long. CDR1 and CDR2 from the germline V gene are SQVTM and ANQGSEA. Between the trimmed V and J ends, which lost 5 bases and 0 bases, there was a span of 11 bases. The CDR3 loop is CSVTSRDSYNEQFF. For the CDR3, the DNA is TGCAGCGTTACCTCCAGGGACTCCTACAATGAGCAGTTCTTC.

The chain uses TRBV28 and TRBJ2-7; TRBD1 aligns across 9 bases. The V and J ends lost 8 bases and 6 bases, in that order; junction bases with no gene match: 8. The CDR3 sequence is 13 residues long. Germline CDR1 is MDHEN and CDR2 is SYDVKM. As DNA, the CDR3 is TGTGCCAGCTACGACAGGGGGACGACCGAGCAGTACTTC. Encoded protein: CASYDRGTTEQYF. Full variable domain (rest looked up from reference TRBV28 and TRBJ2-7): DVKVTQSSRYLVKRTGEKVFLECVQDMDHENMFWYRQDPGLGLRLIYFSYDVKMKEKGDIPEGYSVSREKKERFSLILESASTNQTSMYLCASYDRGTTEQYFGPGTRLTVT.

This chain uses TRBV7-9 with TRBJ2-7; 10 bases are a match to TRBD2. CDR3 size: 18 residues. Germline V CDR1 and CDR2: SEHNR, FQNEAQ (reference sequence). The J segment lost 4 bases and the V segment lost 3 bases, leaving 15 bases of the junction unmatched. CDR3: CASSLGQREGPVGYEQYF. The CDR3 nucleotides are TGTGCCAGCAGCTTGGGACAGCGGGAGGGGCCCGTAGGTTACGAGCAGTACTTC.

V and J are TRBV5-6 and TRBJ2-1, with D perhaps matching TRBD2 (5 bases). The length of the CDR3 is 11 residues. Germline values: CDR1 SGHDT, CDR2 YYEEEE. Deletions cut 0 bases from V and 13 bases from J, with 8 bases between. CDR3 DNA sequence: TGTGCCAGCAGCTTGGGTGGGAGACAGTTCTTC. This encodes CASSLGGRQFF.

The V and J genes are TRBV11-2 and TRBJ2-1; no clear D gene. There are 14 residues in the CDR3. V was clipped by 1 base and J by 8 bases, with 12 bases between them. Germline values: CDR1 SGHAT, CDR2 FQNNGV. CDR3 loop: CASSLGLGRDEQFF. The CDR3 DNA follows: TGTGCCAGCAGCTTAGGTCTGGGTAGGGATGAGCAGTTCTTC.

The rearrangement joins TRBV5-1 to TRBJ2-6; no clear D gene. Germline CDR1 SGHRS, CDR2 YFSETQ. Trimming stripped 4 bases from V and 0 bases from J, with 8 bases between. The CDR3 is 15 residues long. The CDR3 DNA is TGCGCCAGCAGCCTGGATGGCTCTGGGGCCAACGTCCTGACTTTC. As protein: CASSLDGSGANVLTF.

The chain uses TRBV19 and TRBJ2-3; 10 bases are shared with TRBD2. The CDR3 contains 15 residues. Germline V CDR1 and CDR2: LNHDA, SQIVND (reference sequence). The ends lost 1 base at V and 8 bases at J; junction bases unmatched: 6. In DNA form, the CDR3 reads TGTGCCAGTAGTATAGGGGCTAGCGGGAGAAGTACGCAGTATTTT. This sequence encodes CASSIGASGRSTQYF.

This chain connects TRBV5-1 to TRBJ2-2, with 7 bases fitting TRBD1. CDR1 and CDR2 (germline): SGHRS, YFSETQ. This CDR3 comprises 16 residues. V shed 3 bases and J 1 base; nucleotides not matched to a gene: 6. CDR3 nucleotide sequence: TGCGCCAGCAGCTCCGACAGGGCGCAGAACACCGGGGAGCTGTTTTTT. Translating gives CASSSDRAQNTGELFF.

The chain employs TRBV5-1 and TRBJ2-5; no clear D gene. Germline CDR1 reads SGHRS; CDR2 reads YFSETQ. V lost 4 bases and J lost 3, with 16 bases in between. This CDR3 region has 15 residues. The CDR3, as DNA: TGCGCCAGCAGCGCGAGCCCGGGTGTGGAAGAGACCCAGTACTTC. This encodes CASSASPGVEETQYF.

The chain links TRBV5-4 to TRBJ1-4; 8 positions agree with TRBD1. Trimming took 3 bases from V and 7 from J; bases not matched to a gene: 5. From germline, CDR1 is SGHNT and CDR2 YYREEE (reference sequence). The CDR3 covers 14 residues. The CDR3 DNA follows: TGTGCCAGCAGCTCGACAGGGGTGGGTGAAAAACTGTTTTTT. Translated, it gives CASSSTGVGEKLFF.

The CDR3 spells CASGRDRDTEAFF. The CDR3 region has the DNA TGTGCCAGTGGCCGGGACAGGGACACTGAAGCTTTCTTT. The rearrangement joins TRBV19 to TRBJ1-1; 9 bases fit TRBD1. V gave up 8 bases and J gave up 3 bases; unmatched junction bases: 4. The CDR3 has 13 residues. Germline values: CDR1 LNHDA, CDR2 SQIVND (reference sequence). The full variable domain, in which reference TRBV19 and TRBJ1-1 provide the parts outside the CDR3, is DGGITQSPKYLFRKEGQNVTLSCEQNLNHDAMYWYRQDPGQGLRLIYYSQIVNDFQKGDIAEGYSVSREKKESFPLTVTSAQKNPTAFYLCASGRDRDTEAFFGQGTRLTVV.

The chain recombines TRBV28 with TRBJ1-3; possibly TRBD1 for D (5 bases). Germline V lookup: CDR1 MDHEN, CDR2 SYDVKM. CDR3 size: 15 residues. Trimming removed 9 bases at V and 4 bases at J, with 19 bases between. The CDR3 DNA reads TGTGCCAGAGGAGAGGAGGGGTCGGTAGGAAACACCATATATTTT. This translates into CARGEEGSVGNTIYF.

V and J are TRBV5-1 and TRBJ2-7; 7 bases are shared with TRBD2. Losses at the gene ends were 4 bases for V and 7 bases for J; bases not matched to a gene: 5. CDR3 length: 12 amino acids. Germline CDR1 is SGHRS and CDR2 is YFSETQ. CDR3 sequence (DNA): TGCGCCAGCAGCGTAACGGGAGGTGAGCAGTACTTC. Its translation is CASSVTGGEQYF.

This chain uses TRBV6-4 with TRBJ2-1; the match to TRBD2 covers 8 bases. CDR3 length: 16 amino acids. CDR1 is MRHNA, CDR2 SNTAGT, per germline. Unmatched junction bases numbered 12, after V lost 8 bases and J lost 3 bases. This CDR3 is CASSLGHGGDYNEQFF. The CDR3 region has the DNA TGTGCCAGCTCACTCGGTCACGGGGGGGACTACAATGAGCAGTTCTTC.

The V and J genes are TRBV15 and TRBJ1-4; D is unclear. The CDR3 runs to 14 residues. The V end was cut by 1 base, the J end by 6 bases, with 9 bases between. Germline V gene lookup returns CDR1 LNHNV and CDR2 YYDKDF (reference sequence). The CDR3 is CATSRGAADEKLFF. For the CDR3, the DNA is TGTGCCACCAGCAGAGGGGCGGCGGATGAAAAACTGTTTTTT.

As DNA, the CDR3 is TGCGCCAGCAGCTTGTCCCCCTCCGAGGGAACCTATGGCTACACCTTC. Translated: CASSLSPSEGTYGYTF. The V call is TRBV5-1, the J call TRBJ1-2; D is undetermined. The germline V gene has CDR1 SGHRS and CDR2 YFSETQ. Trimming cost V 1 base and J 4 bases, with 17 bases left between them. CDR3 length equals 16 residues.

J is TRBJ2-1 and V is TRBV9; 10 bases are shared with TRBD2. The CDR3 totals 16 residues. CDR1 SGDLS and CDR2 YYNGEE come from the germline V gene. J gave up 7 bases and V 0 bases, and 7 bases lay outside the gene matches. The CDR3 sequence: CASSVDASGRANEQFF. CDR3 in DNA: TGTGCCAGCAGCGTAGACGCTAGCGGGAGAGCGAATGAGCAGTTCTTC.